This T cell receptor (beta chain) was observed in a study of CD8 T cells in Susac syndrome. Germline lookup yields CDR1 DFQATT and CDR2 SNEGSKA (reference sequence). The CDR3 totals 15 residues. V lost 0 bases, J lost 3 bases, and 6 bases stayed unmatched. Random hexamers served to reverse transcribe roughly 0.5 to 1 ug RNA. A multiplex approach, immunoSEQ multiplex PCR, amplified TCR beta CDR3 across 54 Vbeta and 13 Jbeta. TCRdb passed the immunoSEQ multiplex PCR reads through MiXCR, listing each CDR3 protein once. The table has 150,000 to 200,000 distinct CDR3 sequences, 85% to 95% seen once. The origin of this receptor is a human donor with multiple sclerosis. The chain is built from TRBV20-1 and TRBJ2-7; 9 nucleotides align to TRBD1. Sequencing was done on a sample of CD4+ T cells from PBMCs. CDR3 sequence: CSARDPRQGGYEQYF. CDR3 sequence (DNA): TGCAGTGCTAGAGATCCCCGACAGGGGGGCTACGAGCAGTACTTC.